This entry is about one T cell receptor beta chain. Its antigen remains unidentified. This entry belongs to a study of cytomegalovirus exposure and HLA in healthy donors. Broader study findings: When presence/absence was analysed, sequencing depth was taken to be roughly uniform across donors. A later look showed TCR association rates differing by HLA locus, highest for DRB1 and lowest for HLA-C. In all likelihood, a cluster of highly shared sequence variants was a sequencing artifact. Researchers counted around 170 TCR beta chains as cytomegalovirus-associated.

Trimming cost V 5 bases and J 9 bases, with 17 bases left between them. Germline-derived CDR1 and CDR2 are SGHTA and FQGNSA. This CDR3 is 13 amino acids long. A multiplex PCR was run with 60 Vbeta primers and 13 Jbeta primers. Assay used: immunoSEQ multiplex PCR; TCRdb lists only in-frame clones, some missing. This sample has 110,000 to 150,000 clones, with 76% found just once. The sequence was obtained from a middle-aged woman in good health and CMV-seronegative. Sequencing used PBMCs. This rearrangement joins TRBV7-2 to TRBJ2-7, with D unclear. CDR3 protein: CASSPRPEGGQYF. DNA for the CDR3: TGTGCCAGCAGCCCCCGGCCAGAAGGCGGGCAGTACTTC.